This T cell receptor beta chain was identified in a study of a mutant IDH1 vaccine in newly diagnosed glioma. About the research overall: The start of vaccination came 4-6 weeks after radiotherapy alone, or with temozolomide cycles. Study-level findings and limits: Patients showed vaccine-induced immune responses at a rate of roughly 93%.

Looked up from germline, CDR1 is MNHNS and CDR2 is SASEGT. The V and J ends lost 2 bases and 6 bases respectively, with 16 bases between them. The CDR3 is 15 amino acids. Comments on this clone: The antigen remains unidentified.

The time point: week 11, during vaccination. Every single dose of the vaccine, 300 ug of mutant IDH1 20-mer peptide, came with topical imiquimod. Assay used: immunoSEQ multiplex PCR; TCRdb lists only in-frame clones, some missing. The repertoire holds over 55,000 clones, 89% seen once, with 1.5% to 2.5% in the top ten. This material consisted of PBMCs, taken from a glioma patient whose treatment included an IDH1 peptide vaccine. The rearrangement uses TRBV6-1 and TRBJ1-2, with unresolved D. The receptor was isolated from a man aged 35 to 55 with glioma. As DNA, the CDR3 is TGTGCCAGCAGTGAACGCAGGACCGGGGTAGATGGCTACACCTTC. This translates into CASSERRTGVDGYTF.